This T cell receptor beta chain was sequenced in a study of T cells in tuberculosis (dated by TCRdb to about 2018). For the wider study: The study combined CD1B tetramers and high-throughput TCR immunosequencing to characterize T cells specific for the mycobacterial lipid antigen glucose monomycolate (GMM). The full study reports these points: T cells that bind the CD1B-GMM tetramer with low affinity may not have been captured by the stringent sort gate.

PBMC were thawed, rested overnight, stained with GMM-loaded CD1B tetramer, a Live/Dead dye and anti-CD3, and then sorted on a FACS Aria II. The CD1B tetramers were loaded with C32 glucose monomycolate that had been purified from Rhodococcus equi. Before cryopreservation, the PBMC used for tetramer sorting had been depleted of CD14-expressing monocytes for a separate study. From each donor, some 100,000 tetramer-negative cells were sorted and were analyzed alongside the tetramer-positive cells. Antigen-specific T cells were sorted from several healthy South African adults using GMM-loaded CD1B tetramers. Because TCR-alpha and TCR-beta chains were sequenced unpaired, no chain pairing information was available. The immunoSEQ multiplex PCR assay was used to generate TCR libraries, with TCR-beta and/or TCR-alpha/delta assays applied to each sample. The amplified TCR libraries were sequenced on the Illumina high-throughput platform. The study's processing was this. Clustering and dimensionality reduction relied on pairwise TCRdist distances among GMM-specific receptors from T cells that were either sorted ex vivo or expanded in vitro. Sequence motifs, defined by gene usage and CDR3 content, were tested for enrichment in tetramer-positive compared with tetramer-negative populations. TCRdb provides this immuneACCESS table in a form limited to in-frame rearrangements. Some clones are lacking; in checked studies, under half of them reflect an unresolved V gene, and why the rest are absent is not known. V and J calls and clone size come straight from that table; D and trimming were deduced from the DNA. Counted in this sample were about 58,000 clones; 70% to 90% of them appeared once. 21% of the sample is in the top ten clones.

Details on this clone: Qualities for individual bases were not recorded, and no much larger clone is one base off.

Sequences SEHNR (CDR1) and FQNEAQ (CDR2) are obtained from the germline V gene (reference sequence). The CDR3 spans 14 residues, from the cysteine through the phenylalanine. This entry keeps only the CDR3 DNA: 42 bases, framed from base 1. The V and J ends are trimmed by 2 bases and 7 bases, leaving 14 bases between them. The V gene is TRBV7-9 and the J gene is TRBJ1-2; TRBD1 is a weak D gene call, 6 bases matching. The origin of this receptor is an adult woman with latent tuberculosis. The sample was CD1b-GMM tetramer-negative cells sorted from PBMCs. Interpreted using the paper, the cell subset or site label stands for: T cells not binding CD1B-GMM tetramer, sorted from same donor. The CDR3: CASSLMDSRIGYTF. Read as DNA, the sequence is TGTGCCAGCAGCTTAATGGACAGTAGGATTGGCTACACCTTC.